Listed below are T cell receptor beta chains from one sample, sequenced in a study of blood T cell repertoires in COVID-19. Produced via immunoSEQ multiplex PCR; TCRdb's table is partial and in-frame only. The sample lists roughly 130,000 clones; approximately 80% were seen once. The sample consisted of peripheral blood. The receptors here all came from a woman aged 60-75 years with acute or convalescent COVID-19. CDR3s include the opening cysteine and the closing phenylalanine or tryptophan. D genes are given only for firm matches. Some rows mark clone size as missing; the rest say once, few, many or name a class of expanded clone.

clone size,J gene,V gene,D gene,CDR3 DNA,CDR3 protein
.,TRBJ2-1,TRBV19,TRBD1,TGTGCCAGTAGTATATTACGGGACAGGGGTTGGGACTACAATGAGCAGTTCTTC,CASSILRDRGWDYNEQFF
.,TRBJ1-2,TRBV25-1,TRBD1,TGTGCCAGGTTGGACAGGATCAACTATGGCTACACCTTC,CARLDRINYGYTF
few,TRBJ1-2,TRBV9,.,TGTGCCAGCAGCGCCCATGGAATTGGGCCCGAGGGCTACACCTTC,CASSAHGIGPEGYTF
.,TRBJ1-2,TRBV10-3,.,TGTGCCATCAGGCCCCCGGAGGGGACCAACTATGGCTACACCTTC,CAIRPPEGTNYGYTF
.,TRBJ1-4,TRBV13,.,TGTGCCAGCAGCTTACGTGAAAAACTGTTTTTT,CASSLREKLFF
.,TRBJ2-1,TRBV11-2,.,TGTGCCAGCAGCTTGAATTCGGCTGACACGGTTTACAATGAGCAGTTCTTC,CASSLNSADTVYNEQFF
.,TRBJ1-1,TRBV10-1,.,TGCGCCAGCAGTGAGTCGATAGGTGTCGGGGACACTGAAGCTTTCTTT,CASSESIGVGDTEAFF
.,TRBJ1-2,TRBV2,.,TGTGCCAGCAGAGGACAGAACTATGGCTACACCTTC,CASRGQNYGYTF
.,TRBJ2-3,TRBV24-1,.,TGTGCCACCAGTGCCCACTCAGCGGCGGGTTATACGCAGTATTTT,CATSAHSAAGYTQYF
.,TRBJ1-5,TRBV5-4,.,TGTGCCAGCAGCTTGGGCGGTAGCAATCAGCCCCAGCATTTT,CASSLGGSNQPQHF
.,TRBJ1-2,TRBV7-2,.,TGTGCCAGCAGCTCTGCACCGGGAATCCGCTATGGCTACACCTTC,CASSSAPGIRYGYTF
.,TRBJ2-1,TRBV28,TRBD1,TGTGCCAGCAGGCTGGGACAGTTTAGAGTAAATGAGCAGTTCTTC,CASRLGQFRVNEQFF
.,TRBJ2-5,TRBV24-1,.,TGTGCCACCGCCATGGGGAGGGGGTCACAAGAGACCCAGTACTTC,CATAMGRGSQETQYF
once,TRBJ1-1,TRBV19,.,TGTGCCAGTAGTTCCAGACACAAGGTAACTGAAGCTTTCTTT,CASSSRHKVTEAFF
.,TRBJ2-5,TRBV10-3,TRBD2,TGTGCCATCGGCTCTAGCGGGGGGCGGGAGACCCAGTACTTC,CAIGSSGGRETQYF
.,TRBJ1-4,TRBV5-1,.,TGCGCCAGCAGCTTGGGGGCCCAATCGAATGAAAAACTGTTTTTT,CASSLGAQSNEKLFF
once,TRBJ2-1,TRBV19,TRBD1,TGTGCCAGTAGTCTCCAGGTGGGACAGGCCTACAATGAGCAGTTCTTC,CASSLQVGQAYNEQFF
.,TRBJ1-4,TRBV4-1,TRBD1,TGCGCCAGCAGCCAACACTATTACCGGGACAGCCTAGAAAAACTGTTTTTT,CASSQHYYRDSLEKLFF
.,TRBJ2-7,TRBV6-5,.,TGTGCCAGCAGTTCGAGGTCAATGACCTACGAGCAGTACTTC,CASSSRSMTYEQYF
.,TRBJ2-5,TRBV4-1,TRBD1,TGCGCCAGCAGCCCCGGACAGGCCCAAGAGACCCAGTACTTC,CASSPGQAQETQYF
.,TRBJ2-3,TRBV6-5,.,TGTGCCAGCAGTTTGAGGGATGAGACAGATACGCAGTATTTT,CASSLRDETDTQYF
.,TRBJ1-4,TRBV27,.,TGTGCCAGCAGTTTTGGCAGGGCAACTAATGAAAAACTGTTTTTT,CASSFGRATNEKLFF
.,TRBJ1-2,TRBV9,.,TGTGCCAGCTCAGCAGGGCTGGGTGGCTACACCTTC,CASSAGLGGYTF
.,TRBJ1-1,TRBV18,TRBD1,TGTGCCAGCTCACCGCAAGGGACAGGCTTTGAAGCTTTCTTT,CASSPQGTGFEAFF
once,TRBJ1-1,TRBV29-1,.,TGCAGCGTTGAACGGGATGGGAAACAAGCTTTCTTT,CSVERDGKQAFF
.,TRBJ2-2,TRBV29-1,.,TGCAGCGTTGAAACAGGAAACACCGGGGAGCTGTTTTTT,CSVETGNTGELFF
.,TRBJ1-6,TRBV9,.,TGTGCCAGCAGCCCAAGTATCCAGGGTGATTCACCCCTCCACTTT,CASSPSIQGDSPLHF
.,TRBJ2-3,TRBV4-2,TRBD1,TGTGCCAGCAGCCTTTCAGGAGGTCAGGGGGCAGGGAGGCCCCTTGTGAGTTTCTCAGATACGCAGTATTTT,CASSLSGGQGAGRPLVSFSDTQYF
.,TRBJ1-5,TRBV7-9,.,TGTGCCAGCAGCACGGGGGGCAGGGGCCAGCCCCAGCATTTT,CASSTGGRGQPQHF
.,TRBJ1-2,TRBV3-1/TRBV3-2,TRBD1,TGTGCCAGCAGCCGAGACAGGGTAGAACCCTCTCTCTATGGCTACACCTTC,CASSRDRVEPSLYGYTF
.,TRBJ2-5,TRBV5-6,.,TGTGCCAGCAGCTTGGGGCCAGGGTGGGGTGAGACCCAGTACTTC,CASSLGPGWGETQYF
.,TRBJ1-1,TRBV18,.,TGTGCCAGCTCACCAGGCCAAGAGAACACTGAAGCTTTCTTT,CASSPGQENTEAFF
.,TRBJ2-1,TRBV7-9,TRBD1,TGTGCCAGCAGCTCAATGGGACAGGGGGACAATGAGCAGTTCTTC,CASSSMGQGDNEQFF
.,TRBJ1-2,TRBV6-5,.,TGTGCCAGCAGTTGGCGGGAGGGGAACTATGGCTACACCTTC,CASSWREGNYGYTF
.,TRBJ2-7,TRBV5-1,.,TGCGCCAGCAGCCTCCCCTCCGGCGAGCAGTACTTC,CASSLPSGEQYF
.,TRBJ1-6,TRBV5-4,.,TGTGCCAGCCGTCCGACGGGGGAAAATTCACCCCTCCACTTT,CASRPTGENSPLHF
few,TRBJ1-6,TRBV5-5,.,TGTGCCAGCAGCAAAGGGGATGGATCACCCCTCCACTTT,CASSKGDGSPLHF
.,TRBJ1-2,TRBV5-5,.,TGTGCCAGCAGCTTCCGGGTTGGGGGCTACACCTTC,CASSFRVGGYTF
.,TRBJ1-3,TRBV10-3,TRBD1,TGTGCCATCGGAGGGGGACAGGGGTCTTTAAACACCATATATTTT,CAIGGGQGSLNTIYF
.,TRBJ2-3,TRBV9,.,TGTGCCAGCAGCGTGGGACTTCTTCCGACAGATACGCAGTATTTT,CASSVGLLPTDTQYF
.,TRBJ1-6,TRBV28,.,TGTGCCAGCCCAGAGGCGGGGTTGGAGGCGTATTCACCCCTCCACTTT,CASPEAGLEAYSPLHF
.,TRBJ1-1,TRBV3-1/TRBV3-2,TRBD1,TGTGCCAGCAGCCAAGGGACAGGGATTGAAGCTTTCTTT,CASSQGTGIEAFF
.,TRBJ2-5,TRBV12-5,.,TGTGCTAGTGGTTTGGTTCGAGAGACCCAGTACTTC,CASGLVRETQYF
.,TRBJ1-1,TRBV5-1,TRBD1,TGCGCCAGCAGCTTTACAGGGGCTGAAGCTTTCTTT,CASSFTGAEAFF
.,TRBJ1-1,TRBV30,TRBD1,TGTGCCTGGACCGGACAGGGAAGAACTGAAGCTTTCTTT,CAWTGQGRTEAFF
.,TRBJ2-2,TRBV2,.,TGTGCCAGCAGGGGGGGAAGGGGCACCGGGGAGCTGTTTTTT,CASRGGRGTGELFF
once,TRBJ2-7,TRBV6-5,.,TGTGCCAGCAGGAAGGAGAAGTTCCAGTACTTC,CASRKEKFQYF
.,TRBJ1-2,TRBV5-4,.,TGTGCCAGCAGCTTGCCCAGCGTTTTCTATGGCTACACCTTC,CASSLPSVFYGYTF
.,TRBJ1-3,TRBV10-2,TRBD1,TGCGCCACTTACCCACAGGGGATGAGCCACACCATATATTTT,CATYPQGMSHTIYF
once,TRBJ1-6,TRBV2,.,TGTGCCAGCAGTGATCAGGGTATCTGGTCACCCCTCCACTTT,CASSDQGIWSPLHF
.,TRBJ1-2,TRBV5-6,TRBD1,TGTGCCAGCAGCCCCGGACAGGGAATACATGGCTACACCTTC,CASSPGQGIHGYTF
few,TRBJ1-2,TRBV10-3,.,TGTGCCATCAGCGGCGGGACGGACGGAAACTATGGCTACACCTTC,CAISGGTDGNYGYTF
.,TRBJ2-2,TRBV29-1,.,TGCAGCGTTGGTGAAGCAGGTCTCACCGGGGAGCTGTTTTTT,CSVGEAGLTGELFF
.,TRBJ2-7,TRBV4-2,TRBD1,TGTGCCAGCAGCCAAGGACAGGGGGACAGGAAGTACTTC,CASSQGQGDRKYF
.,TRBJ1-3,TRBV7-8,.,TGTGCCAGCAGCTTGGGGGGAGGCTCTGGAAACACCATATATTTT,CASSLGGGSGNTIYF
.,TRBJ2-2,TRBV2,TRBD1,TGTGCCAGCAGTGTTGGACAGGGGGTCCAAGGAGGGGAGCTGTTTTTT,CASSVGQGVQGGELFF
once,TRBJ1-6,TRBV20-1,.,TGCAGTGCTAGAGATGGGGGGACCCTCCACTTT,CSARDGGTLHF